This TCR beta chain was recorded in a study of T cell changes during pregnancy in multiple sclerosis. Sequencing was performed with immunoSEQ multiplex PCR; in TCRdb, only in-frame clones are kept and a portion is missing. The repertoire consists of about 47,000 clones, with more than 80% occurring once and the leading ten covering 8.3%. Germline values: CDR1 SGHVS, CDR2 FQNEAQ. V shed 4 bases, J shed 4 bases, and the junction held 10 bases outside the gene matches. The CDR3 spans 15 residues. This clonotype was sampled from a female donor with multiple sclerosis, enrolled in a pregnancy study. J is TRBJ2-7 and V is TRBV7-8; 7 bases agree with TRBD1. This specimen was CD8+ T cells from peripheral blood mononuclear cells, taken in the second trimester of pregnancy. The CDR3 loop reads CASSSPDRDGYEQYF. DNA for the CDR3: TGTGCCAGCAGCTCTCCTGACAGGGACGGTTACGAGCAGTACTTC.